A selection of T cell receptor beta chains follows, all from one sample in a study of technical replicates of blood from several donors. Measured with immunoSEQ multiplex PCR; TCRdb has only the in-frame clones, and not every one. The data hold some 77,000 clones, with roughly 91% observed a single time. The sample comprised T cells isolated from PBMCs. These receptors came from a human donor in good health. Both conserved end residues are part of each CDR3. D genes are given only for firm matches. The size entry is marked missing in some rows and otherwise reads once, few, many or a size class.

size: -; J: TRBJ2-1; V: TRBV11-3; D: -; CDR3: CASSFSGNEQFF; DNA: TGTGCCAGCAGCTTTAGCGGCAATGAGCAGTTCTTC
size: -; J: TRBJ2-5; V: TRBV2; D: -; CDR3: CASVNQETQYF; DNA: TGTGCCAGCGTTAACCAAGAGACCCAGTACTTC
size: -; J: TRBJ1-2; V: TRBV9; D: -; CDR3: CASSAGRALTF; DNA: TGTGCCAGCAGCGCCGGCAGGGCGCTTACCTTC
size: few; J: TRBJ2-7; V: TRBV10-3; D: -; CDR3: CAISRLNEQYF; DNA: TGTGCCATCAGCCGACTCAACGAGCAGTACTTC
size: -; J: TRBJ2-7; V: TRBV6-1; D: TRBD1; CDR3: CASTTGTGRGEQYF; DNA: TGTGCCAGCACCACCGGGACAGGTAGAGGCGAGCAGTACTTC
size: few; J: TRBJ2-7; V: TRBV11-2; D: -; CDR3: CASSVLGGPSYEQYF; DNA: TGTGCCAGCAGCGTACTGGGGGGGCCCTCCTACGAGCAGTACTTC
size: -; J: TRBJ1-1; V: TRBV9; D: -; CDR3: CASSVGHRIMNTEAFF; DNA: TGTGCCAGCAGCGTAGGACACCGGATAATGAACACTGAAGCTTTCTTT
size: -; J: TRBJ2-7; V: TRBV10-1; D: -; CDR3: CASSESRSYEQYF; DNA: TGCGCCAGCAGTGAGTCGAGGTCCTACGAGCAGTACTTC
size: -; J: TRBJ2-7; V: TRBV29-1; D: TRBD1; CDR3: CSVGQGAKQYF; DNA: TGCAGCGTTGGACAGGGGGCAAAGCAGTACTTC
size: -; J: TRBJ2-7; V: TRBV9; D: -; CDR3: CASSSQGSAYEQYF; DNA: TGTGCCAGCAGTTCACAAGGGAGCGCCTACGAGCAGTACTTC
size: -; J: TRBJ2-5; V: TRBV7-8; D: TRBD2; CDR3: CASSVHPGRDETQYF; DNA: TGTGCCAGCAGCGTCCATCCAGGGAGGGACGAGACCCAGTACTTC
size: -; J: TRBJ2-7; V: TRBV5-1; D: -; CDR3: CASSFGNEQYF; DNA: TGCGCCAGCAGCTTCGGTAACGAGCAGTACTTC
size: -; J: TRBJ2-7; V: TRBV7-2; D: TRBD1; CDR3: CASSLGDRGPYDEQYF; DNA: TGTGCCAGCAGCTTAGGAGACAGGGGGCCATATGACGAGCAGTACTTC
size: once; J: TRBJ1-1; V: TRBV29-1; D: TRBD1; CDR3: CSVEDLGTGVAEAFF; DNA: TGCAGCGTTGAAGATCTTGGGACAGGGGTAGCTGAAGCTTTCTTT